The rows below give T cell receptor beta chains drawn from one sample of a study of early T cells in non-severe SARS-CoV-2 infection. One entry per CDR3 protein, called by TCRdb with MiXCR from the 5' RACE reads. The sample shows more than 35,000 distinct CDR3 sequences, 6.3% of them seen only once. Material for sequencing was whole blood. These receptors all come from an adult who was a healthcare worker with PCR-confirmed SARS-CoV-2 infection or an uninfected control (not recorded which). Each CDR3 is given with its conserved first and last residue. D genes are given only for firm matches. The size entry is marked missing in some rows and otherwise reads once, few, many or a size class.

j_call clone_size d_call v_call cdr3_aa cdr3_nt
TRBJ2-1 . . TRBV7-9 CASNGGNFYAEQFF TGTGCCAGCAATGGGGGGAACTTTTATGCTGAGCAGTTCTTC
TRBJ1-2 few . TRBV28 CASSWGPNYGYTF TGTGCCAGCAGTTGGGGACCGAACTATGGCTACACCTTC
TRBJ1-1 many . TRBV21-1 CASSNSVPEAFF TGTGCCAGCAGCAACAGCGTGCCAGAAGCTTTCTTT
TRBJ2-1 . . TRBV29-1 CSAVRGSFSSYNEQFF TGCAGCGCCGTGCGAGGGTCCTTTAGCTCCTACAATGAGCAGTTCTTC
TRBJ2-7 many . TRBV11-1 CASSPSGYEQYF TGTGCCAGCAGTCCCTCGGGGTACGAGCAGTACTTC
TRBJ1-1 many . TRBV7-9 CASSLDRGLAEAFF TGTGCCAGCAGCTTAGATCGGGGCCTCGCTGAAGCTTTCTTT
TRBJ1-2 many TRBD1 TRBV7-2 CASSLGDRGQIYGYTF TGTGCCAGCAGCTTAGGAGACAGGGGGCAGATCTATGGCTACACCTTC
TRBJ1-5 many TRBD1 TRBV28 CASKGQGGYGSNQPQHF TGTGCCAGCAAGGGACAGGGAGGGTATGGGAGCAATCAGCCCCAGCATTTT
TRBJ2-1 many . TRBV28 CASSSQPSSGEQFF TGTGCCAGCAGTTCCCAGCCTAGTAGTGGTGAGCAGTTCTTC
TRBJ2-7 few . TRBV7-8 CASSILGEGGYEQYF TGTGCCAGCAGCATCTTAGGGGAAGGGGGGTACGAGCAGTACTTC
TRBJ2-5 many . TRBV28 CASSFRLGETQYF TGTGCCAGCAGTTTCAGGCTAGGAGAGACCCAGTACTTC
TRBJ2-1 . . TRBV27 CASNSSAWAPNEQFF TGTGCCAGCAACTCATCTGCTTGGGCCCCCAATGAGCAGTTCTTC
TRBJ2-6 many TRBD1 TRBV28 CASSPNRGRSGANVLTF TGTGCCAGCAGTCCCAACAGGGGGCGGTCTGGGGCCAACGTCCTGACTTTC
TRBJ1-5 many . TRBV7-2 CASSLEQGANQPQHF TGTGCCAGCAGCTTAGAACAGGGCGCCAATCAGCCCCAGCATTTT
TRBJ2-7 . TRBD1 TRBV4-1 CASRATGSRLKEQYF TGCGCCAGCAGGGCGACAGGGTCGAGGCTAAAGGAGCAGTACTTC
TRBJ2-7 . . TRBV21-1 CASPTGVLRPSYEQYF TGTGCCAGCCCTACGGGTGTACTACGGCCCTCCTACGAGCAGTACTTC
TRBJ2-3 . . TRBV14 CASSQDRGMSRSYF TGTGCCAGCAGCCAAGACAGGGGAATGAGCCGGTCGTATTTT
TRBJ1-4 medium-sized TRBD1 TRBV4-1 CASSQAGQGARGEKLFF TGCGCCAGCAGCCAGGCTGGACAGGGGGCGCGGGGTGAAAAACTGTTTTTT
TRBJ2-1 many . TRBV7-2 CASSLWAGIDEQFF TGTGCCAGCAGCCTGTGGGCGGGGATCGATGAGCAGTTCTTC
TRBJ2-1 . TRBD1 TRBV6-5 CASEGHPGQGYNEQFF TGTGCCAGCGAAGGCCACCCCGGACAGGGTTACAATGAGCAGTTCTTC
TRBJ2-7 few . TRBV4-1 CASSPTGSYEQYF TGCGCCAGCAGCCCGACAGGTTCCTACGAGCAGTACTTC
TRBJ1-2 many . TRBV3-1 CASSQQPDKGGYTF TGTGCCAGCAGCCAACAGCCCGATAAGGGTGGCTACACCTTC
TRBJ2-7 few TRBD2 TRBV6-2/TRBV6-3 CASSYTLRAGGPGEQYF TGTGCCAGCAGTTACACCCTCAGAGCGGGAGGGCCTGGCGAGCAGTACTTC
TRBJ2-3 many . TRBV7-6 CASSSYDTDSDTQYF TGTGCCAGCAGCTCATACGATACAGACTCAGATACGCAGTATTTT
TRBJ1-1 many . TRBV6-2/TRBV6-3 CASSYSRDRLNTEAFF TGTGCCAGCAGCTACAGCCGAGACAGACTGAACACTGAAGCTTTCTTT
TRBJ2-6 . . TRBV5-5 CASSLFSGANVLTF TGTGCCAGCAGCTTGTTTTCTGGGGCCAACGTCCTGACTTTC
TRBJ2-3 . TRBD2 TRBV7-8 CASSYQTSGSTDTQYF TGTGCCAGCAGCTACCAGACTAGCGGAAGCACAGATACGCAGTATTTT
TRBJ1-2 . TRBD1 TRBV2 CASSEARTGGDGYTF TGTGCCAGCAGTGAAGCTCGGACAGGGGGCGATGGCTACACCTTC
TRBJ2-1 . . TRBV7-2 CASRPKTGSYNEQFF TGTGCCAGCAGACCGAAGACAGGCTCCTACAATGAGCAGTTCTTC
TRBJ2-7 few TRBD1 TRBV27 CASAGTGASYEQYF TGTGCCAGCGCCGGGACAGGGGCCTCCTACGAGCAGTACTTC
TRBJ2-1 many TRBD2 TRBV7-9 CASSPSGREDEQFF TGTGCCAGCAGCCCTAGCGGGAGGGAGGATGAGCAGTTCTTC
TRBJ2-3 few TRBD2 TRBV20-1 CSATTPTSSNTDTQYF TGCAGTGCTACCACCCCGACTAGCAGCAACACAGATACGCAGTATTTT
TRBJ1-5 . . TRBV12-3/TRBV12-4 CASSLSYSNQPQHF TGTGCCAGCAGTTTATCGTATAGCAATCAGCCCCAGCATTTT
TRBJ1-6 many . TRBV12-3/TRBV12-4 CASSLAKGGLHF TGTGCCAGCAGTTTAGCGAAGGGAGGCCTCCACTTT
TRBJ2-1 many TRBD2 TRBV7-9 CASSQGLGNHNEQFF TGTGCCAGCAGCCAGGGACTAGGAAATCACAATGAGCAGTTCTTC
TRBJ2-3 few . TRBV7-2 CASRDRPGHPGGTDTQYF TGTGCCAGCAGAGACAGACCGGGACACCCAGGGGGCACAGATACGCAGTATTTT
TRBJ2-3 many TRBD2 TRBV7-9 CASSPLAGGPTDTQYF TGTGCCAGCAGCCCACTAGCGGGAGGGCCGACAGATACGCAGTATTTT
TRBJ2-2 many TRBD2 TRBV7-2 CASSPRTSGRRTGELFF TGTGCCAGCAGCCCTCGGACTAGCGGGAGACGGACCGGGGAGCTGTTTTTT
TRBJ2-5 few . TRBV29-1 CSVALETQYF TGCAGCGTTGCCCTTGAGACCCAGTACTTC
TRBJ1-2 . . TRBV6-6 CASSYANGYTF TGTGCCAGCAGTTACGCGAATGGCTACACCTTC
TRBJ2-1 . TRBD2 TRBV20-1 CSARPLAGILNEQFF TGCAGTGCTAGGCCCCTAGCGGGCATCCTAAATGAGCAGTTCTTC
TRBJ2-5 many . TRBV9 CASSVYFSAGQETQYF TGTGCCAGCAGCGTGTATTTTTCTGCGGGCCAAGAGACCCAGTACTTC
TRBJ2-3 many TRBD2 TRBV12-3/TRBV12-4 CASTKTLAGGRDTQYF TGTGCCAGCACGAAAACCTTAGCGGGAGGGAGGGATACGCAGTATTTT
TRBJ1-2 many . TRBV6-2/TRBV6-3 CASSYSVGDSYGYTF TGTGCCAGCAGTTACTCGGTGGGAGATTCCTATGGCTACACCTTC
TRBJ1-1 many . TRBV3-1 CASSQEGSLNTEAFF TGTGCCAGCAGCCAAGAGGGCAGTTTAAACACTGAAGCTTTCTTT
TRBJ1-5 few TRBD1 TRBV6-6 CASSPGQGANQPQHF TGTGCCAGCAGCCCGGGACAGGGGGCGAATCAGCCCCAGCATTTT
TRBJ2-1 few TRBD2 TRBV28 CASTRGLASYNEQFF TGTGCCAGCACCCGGGGACTAGCCTCCTACAATGAGCAGTTCTTC
TRBJ2-3 . . TRBV12-3/TRBV12-4 CASSLGNTDTQYF TGTGCCAGCAGTTTAGGGAACACAGATACGCAGTATTTT
TRBJ1-1 many TRBD1 TRBV20-1 CSARDHQGDNTEAFF TGCAGTGCTAGAGATCATCAGGGGGACAACACTGAAGCTTTCTTT
TRBJ2-1 . . TRBV7-8 CASSLRSGTDYNEQFF TGTGCCAGCAGCTTAAGGTCCGGGACCGACTACAATGAGCAGTTCTTC
TRBJ2-1 . TRBD2 TRBV5-6 CASSWGTSPYNEQFF TGTGCCAGCAGCTGGGGGACTAGTCCCTACAATGAGCAGTTCTTC
TRBJ2-7 few TRBD2 TRBV20-1 CSARDPGLAGVSYEQYF TGCAGTGCTAGAGATCCGGGACTAGCGGGAGTCAGTTACGAGCAGTACTTC
TRBJ2-3 many TRBD2 TRBV7-2 CASSFLVAGPTDTQYF TGTGCCAGCAGCTTTCTGGTAGCGGGTCCCACAGATACGCAGTATTTT
TRBJ2-3 . TRBD1 TRBV20-1 CSASGQGPTDTQYF TGCAGTGCTAGCGGACAGGGTCCCACAGATACGCAGTATTTT
TRBJ2-3 . . TRBV9 CASSVDSREDTQYF TGTGCCAGCAGCGTCGACTCCCGCGAAGATACGCAGTATTTT